This T cell receptor beta chain comes out of a study of post-analysis software for immune sequencing data. Study-wide background: Patients had relapsing-remitting, secondary progressive or progressive-relapsing multiple sclerosis; some lacked subtype.

This clonotype turned up a few times. Its matching antigen is unknown. Overall study findings and caveats: A few TRBV segments occurring more often in patients than controls included TRBV5-6, TRBV5-1 and TRBV20-1.

The CDR3 runs to 14 residues. The V end was cut by 6 bases, the J end by 4 bases, with 15 bases between. Unique molecular identifiers tagged the TCR beta cDNA libraries. Some 500,000 cDNA molecules were obtained per 1 to 10 million input T cells. TCRdb redid the calling of the PCR reads with MiXCR, one entry per CDR3 protein. This sample has 170,000 or so distinct CDR3 sequences, with roughly 31% found just once. This sequence was found in a girl aged 10 to 17 with multiple sclerosis. This chain joins TRBV12-3 or TRBV12-4 and TRBJ1-2; D perhaps matches TRBD1 (5 bases). Sequencing used blood. The CDR3 loop is CASSSGTAGYGYTF. CDR3 DNA: TGTGCCAGCAGCTCCGGGACGGCGGGCTATGGCTACACCTTC.